The 5 T cell receptor beta chains in this list originate from one sample, sequenced in a study of cytomegalovirus exposure and HLA in healthy donors. 13 Jbeta primers and 60 Vbeta primers were used for the PCR. Generated by immunoSEQ multiplex PCR, the TCRdb table keeps only in-frame clones and is missing some. The sample lists 130,000 to 150,000 clones, 78% occurring once. The material sequenced was PBMCs. Receptor source: a man in his forties in good health and CMV-seropositive.

This clone occurred a few times. The chain couples TRBV7-2 to TRBJ2-1; 14 nucleotides match TRBD2. Germline CDR1 is SGHTA and CDR2 is FQGNSA. V dropped 2 bases and J dropped 8; count of bases not matched to a gene: 8. The CDR3 covers 17 residues. In nucleotides, the CDR3 is TGTGCCAGCAGCTTACAGCCGACTAGCGGGAGGGCCGATGAGCAGTTCTTC. As protein: CASSLQPTSGRADEQFF.

This clone was seen only a few times. This sequence joins TRBV7-7 and TRBJ2-2, with 7 bases aligning to TRBD1. The V and J ends lost 1 base and 1 base, in that order; junction bases with no gene match: 0. The CDR3 is made up of 15 amino acids. Germline CDR1 and CDR2: SSHAT and FNYEAQ (reference sequence). The CDR3, as DNA: TGTGCCAGCAGCTTAGGGACAGGGAACACCGGGGAGCTGTTTTTT. Protein sequence: CASSLGTGNTGELFF.

The V call is TRBV27, the J call TRBJ1-1; maybe TRBD1 (5 bases). V shed 2 bases and J shed 3 bases, with 10 bases lying between them. Germline assignment: CDR1 MNHEY and CDR2 SMNVEV (reference sequence). The CDR3 totals 14 residues. In DNA form, the CDR3 reads TGTGCCAGCAGTTTAACAGACAGCTACACTGAAGCTTTCTTT. Translated, it gives CASSLTDSYTEAFF.

There are a few counts of this clone. The chain recombines TRBV10-1 with TRBJ1-1, with D unclear. Germline V CDR1 and CDR2: WNHNN, SYGVQD (reference sequence). The CDR3 is 14 amino acids. Trimming took 1 base from V and 0 from J, leaving 6 bases between them. CDR3 amino acids: CASSEYGMNTEAFF. The CDR3 DNA sequence: TGCGCCAGCAGTGAGTACGGTATGAACACTGAAGCTTTCTTT.

This chain's CDR3 is CITGRETQYF. The DNA for the CDR3 is TGTATCACGGGGAGGGAGACCCAGTACTTC. The chain has TRBV6-5 and TRBJ2-5, with D possibly matching TRBD2 (6 bases). The germline CDR1 and CDR2 sequences are MNHEY and SVGAGI. The CDR3 sequence is 10 residues long.